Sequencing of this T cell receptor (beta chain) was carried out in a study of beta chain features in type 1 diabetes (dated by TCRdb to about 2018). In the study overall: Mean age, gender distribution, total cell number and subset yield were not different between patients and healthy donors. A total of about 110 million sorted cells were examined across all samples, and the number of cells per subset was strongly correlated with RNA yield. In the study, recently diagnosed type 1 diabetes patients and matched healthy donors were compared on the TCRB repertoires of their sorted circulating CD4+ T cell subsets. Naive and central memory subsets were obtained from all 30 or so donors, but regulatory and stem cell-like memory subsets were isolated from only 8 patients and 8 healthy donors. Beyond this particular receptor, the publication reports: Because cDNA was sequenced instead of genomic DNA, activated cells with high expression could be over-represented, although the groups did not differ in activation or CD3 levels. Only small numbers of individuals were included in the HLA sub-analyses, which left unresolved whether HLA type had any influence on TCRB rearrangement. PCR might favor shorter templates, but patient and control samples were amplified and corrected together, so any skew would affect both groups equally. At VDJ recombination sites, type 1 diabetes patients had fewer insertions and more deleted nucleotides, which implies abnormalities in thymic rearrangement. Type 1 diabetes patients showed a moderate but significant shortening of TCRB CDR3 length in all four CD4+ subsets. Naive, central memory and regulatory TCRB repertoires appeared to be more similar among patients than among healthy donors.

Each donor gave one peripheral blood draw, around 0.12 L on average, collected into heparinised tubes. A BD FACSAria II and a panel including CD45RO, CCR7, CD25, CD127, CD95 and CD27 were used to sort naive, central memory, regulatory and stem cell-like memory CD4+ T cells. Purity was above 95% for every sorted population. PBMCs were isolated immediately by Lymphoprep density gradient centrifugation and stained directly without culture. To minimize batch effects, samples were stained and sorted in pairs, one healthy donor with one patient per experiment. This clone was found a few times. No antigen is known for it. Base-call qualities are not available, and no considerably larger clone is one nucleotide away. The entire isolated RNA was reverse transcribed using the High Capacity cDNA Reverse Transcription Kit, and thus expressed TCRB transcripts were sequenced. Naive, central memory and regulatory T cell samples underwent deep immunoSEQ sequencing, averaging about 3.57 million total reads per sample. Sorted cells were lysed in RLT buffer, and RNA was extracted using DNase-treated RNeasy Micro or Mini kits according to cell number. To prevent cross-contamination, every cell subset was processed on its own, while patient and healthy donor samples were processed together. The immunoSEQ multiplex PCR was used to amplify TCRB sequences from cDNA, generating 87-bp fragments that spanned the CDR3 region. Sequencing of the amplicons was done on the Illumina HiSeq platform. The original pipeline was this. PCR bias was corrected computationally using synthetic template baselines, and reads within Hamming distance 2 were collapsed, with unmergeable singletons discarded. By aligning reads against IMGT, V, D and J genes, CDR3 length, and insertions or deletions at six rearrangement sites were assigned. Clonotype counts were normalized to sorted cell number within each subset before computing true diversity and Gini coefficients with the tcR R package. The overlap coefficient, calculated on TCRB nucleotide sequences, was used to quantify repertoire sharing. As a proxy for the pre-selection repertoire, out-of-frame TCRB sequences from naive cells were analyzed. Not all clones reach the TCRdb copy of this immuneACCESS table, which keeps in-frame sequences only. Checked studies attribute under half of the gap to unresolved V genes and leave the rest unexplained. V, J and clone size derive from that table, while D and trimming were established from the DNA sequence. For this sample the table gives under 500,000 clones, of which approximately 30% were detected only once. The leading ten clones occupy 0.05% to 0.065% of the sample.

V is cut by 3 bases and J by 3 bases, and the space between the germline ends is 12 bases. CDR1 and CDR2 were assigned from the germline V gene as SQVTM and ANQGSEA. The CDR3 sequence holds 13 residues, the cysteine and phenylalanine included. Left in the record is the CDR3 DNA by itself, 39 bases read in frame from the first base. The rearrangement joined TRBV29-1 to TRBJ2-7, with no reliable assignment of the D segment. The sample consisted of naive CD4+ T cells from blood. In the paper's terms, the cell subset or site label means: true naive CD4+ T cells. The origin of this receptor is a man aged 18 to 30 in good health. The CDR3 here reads CSVDKGQDYEQYF. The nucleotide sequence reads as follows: TGCAGCGTTGATAAGGGCCAAGACTACGAGCAGTACTTC.